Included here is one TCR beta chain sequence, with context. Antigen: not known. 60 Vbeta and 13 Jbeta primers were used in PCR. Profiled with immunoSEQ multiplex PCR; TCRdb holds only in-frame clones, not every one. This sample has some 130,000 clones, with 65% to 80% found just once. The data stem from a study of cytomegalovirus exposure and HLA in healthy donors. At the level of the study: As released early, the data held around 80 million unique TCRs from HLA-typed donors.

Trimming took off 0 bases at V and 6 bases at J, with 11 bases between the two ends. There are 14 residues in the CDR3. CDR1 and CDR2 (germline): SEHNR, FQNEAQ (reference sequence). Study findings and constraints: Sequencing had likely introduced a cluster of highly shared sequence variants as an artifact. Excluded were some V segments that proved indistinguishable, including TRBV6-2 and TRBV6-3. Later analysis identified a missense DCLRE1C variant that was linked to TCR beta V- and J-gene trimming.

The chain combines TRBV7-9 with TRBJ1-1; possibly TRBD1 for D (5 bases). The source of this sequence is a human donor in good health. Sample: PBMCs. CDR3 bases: TGTGCCAGCAGCTTAGCGGGCAGGGTGGCTGAAGCTTTCTTT. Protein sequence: CASSLAGRVAEAFF.